This TCR beta chain was profiled in a study of cytomegalovirus exposure and HLA in healthy donors. Overall study context: Early on, a data release was issued that held approximately 92 million unique TCRs from HLA-typed donors. Study results and limitations: TCR beta chain V- and J-gene trimming was linked, in a later analysis, to a missense variant in DCLRE1C.

In regard to this clone: Its specificity is not known.

The PCR contained 60 Vbeta and 13 Jbeta primers. Clones were read by immunoSEQ multiplex PCR, and TCRdb kept only the in-frame ones, dropping some. Counted here are more than 150,000 clones, approximately 85% occurring once; the ten biggest clones make up roughly 9.3%. The CDR3 contains 14 residues. Trimming shortened V by 4 bases and J by 15 bases, and 22 bases separated the two germline ends. CDR1 and CDR2 (germline): MGHDK, SYGVNS. This chain connects TRBV25-1 to TRBJ2-1; maybe TRBD2 (7 bases). Sequences were obtained from PBMCs. This sequence originates from a man between 18 and 29 years old in good health and CMV-seropositive. The CDR3 here is CASSGGGGDVLRFF. In DNA form, the CDR3 reads TGTGCCAGCAGTGGTGGAGGGGGGGACGTTTTGCGGTTCTTC.